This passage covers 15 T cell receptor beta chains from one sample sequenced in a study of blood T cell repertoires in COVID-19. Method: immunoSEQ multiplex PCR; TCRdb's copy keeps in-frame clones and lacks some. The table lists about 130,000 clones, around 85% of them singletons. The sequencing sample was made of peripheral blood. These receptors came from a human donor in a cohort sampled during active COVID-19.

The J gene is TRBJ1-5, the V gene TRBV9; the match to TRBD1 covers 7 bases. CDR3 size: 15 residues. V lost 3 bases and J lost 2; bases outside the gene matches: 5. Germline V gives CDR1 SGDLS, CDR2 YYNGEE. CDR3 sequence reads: CASSAAGTGNQPQHF. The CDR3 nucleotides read TGTGCCAGCAGCGCCGCCGGGACAGGCAATCAGCCCCAGCATTTT. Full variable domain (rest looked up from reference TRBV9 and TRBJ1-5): DSGVTQTPKHLITATGQRVTLRCSPRSGDLSVYWYQQSLDQGLQFLIQYYNGEERAKGNILERFSAQQFPDLHSELNLSSLELGDSALYFCASSAAGTGNQPQHFGDGTRLSIL.

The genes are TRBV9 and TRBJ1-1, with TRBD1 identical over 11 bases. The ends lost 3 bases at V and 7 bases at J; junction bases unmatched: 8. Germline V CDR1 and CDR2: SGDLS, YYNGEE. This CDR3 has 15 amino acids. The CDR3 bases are TGTGCCAGCAGCGGATGGACAGGGGGCACAAGTGAAGCTTTCTTT. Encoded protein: CASSGWTGGTSEAFF.

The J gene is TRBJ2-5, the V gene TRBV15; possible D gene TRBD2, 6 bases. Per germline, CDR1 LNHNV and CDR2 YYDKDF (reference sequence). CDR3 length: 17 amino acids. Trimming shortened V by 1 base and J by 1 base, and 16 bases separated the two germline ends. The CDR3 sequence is CATSRVQGAAGQETQYF. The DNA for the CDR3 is TGTGCCACCAGCAGAGTTCAAGGGGCAGCGGGCCAAGAGACCCAGTACTTC.

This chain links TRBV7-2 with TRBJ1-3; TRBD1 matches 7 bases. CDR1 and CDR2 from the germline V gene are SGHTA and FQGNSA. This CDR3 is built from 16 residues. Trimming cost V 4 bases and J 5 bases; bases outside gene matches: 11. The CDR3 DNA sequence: TGTGCCAGCAGCTCGTACGACAGGGAAAAAAGAAACACCATATATTTT. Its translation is CASSSYDREKRNTIYF. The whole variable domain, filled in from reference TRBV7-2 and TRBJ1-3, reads GAGVSQSPSNKVTEKGKDVELRCDPISGHTALYWYRQSLGQGLEFLIYFQGNSAPDKSGLPSDRFSAERTGGSVSTLTIQRTQQEDSAVYLCASSSYDREKRNTIYFGEGSWLTVV.

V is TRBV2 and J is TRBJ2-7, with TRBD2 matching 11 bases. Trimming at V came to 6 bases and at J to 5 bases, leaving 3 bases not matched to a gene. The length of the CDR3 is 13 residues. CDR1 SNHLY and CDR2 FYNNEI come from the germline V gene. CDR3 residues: CASRGLAGHEQYV. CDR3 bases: TGTGCCAGCAGAGGACTAGCGGGCCACGAGCAGTACGTC.

In DNA form, the CDR3 reads TGTGCCAGCAGCGTGGGGACCGGGACTAGTAACAATGAGCAGTTCTTC. Its protein product is CASSVGTGTSNNEQFF. The rearrangement uses TRBV5-4 and TRBJ2-1; 8 bases agree with TRBD2. V trimming: 4 bases; J trimming: 5 bases; junction bases outside the gene matches: 11. Germline loops: CDR1 SGHNT, CDR2 YYREEE (reference sequence). The CDR3 is 16 amino acids.

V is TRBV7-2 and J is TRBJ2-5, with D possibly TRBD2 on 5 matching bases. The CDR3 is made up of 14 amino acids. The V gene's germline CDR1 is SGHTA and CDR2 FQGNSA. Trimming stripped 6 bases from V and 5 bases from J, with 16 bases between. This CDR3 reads CASRGPGERETQYF. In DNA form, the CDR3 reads TGTGCCAGCAGAGGGCCCGGGGAGCGGGAGACCCAGTACTTC. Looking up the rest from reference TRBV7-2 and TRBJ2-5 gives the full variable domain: GAGVSQSPSNKVTEKGKDVELRCDPISGHTALYWYRQSLGQGLEFLIYFQGNSAPDKSGLPSDRFSAERTGGSVSTLTIQRTQQEDSAVYLCASRGPGERETQYFGPGTRLLVL.

This CDR3 is CASSRVRGEQFF. The CDR3 bases are TGTGCCAGCAGCAGAGTTCGGGGTGAGCAGTTCTTC. This chain links TRBV14 with TRBJ2-1; TRBD2 might be the D (5 bases). The germline gives CDR1 SGHDN, CDR2 FVKESK. V dropped 5 bases and J dropped 9 bases, with 11 bases sitting between them. This CDR3 has 12 residues.

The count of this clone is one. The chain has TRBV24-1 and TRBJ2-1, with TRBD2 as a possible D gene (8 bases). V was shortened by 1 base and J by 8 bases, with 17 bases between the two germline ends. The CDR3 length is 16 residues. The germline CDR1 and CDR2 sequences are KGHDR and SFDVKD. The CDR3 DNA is TGTGCCACCAGTGATTTAGGCGGGAGGACAGGCGATGAGCAGTTCTTC. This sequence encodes CATSDLGGRTGDEQFF.

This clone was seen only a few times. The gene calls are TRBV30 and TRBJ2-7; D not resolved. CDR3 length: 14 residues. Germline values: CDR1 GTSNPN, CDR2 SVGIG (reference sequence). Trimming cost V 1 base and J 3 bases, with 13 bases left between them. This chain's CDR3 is CAWSGGSLIYEQYF. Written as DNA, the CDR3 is TGTGCCTGGAGTGGAGGCAGTTTAATCTACGAGCAGTACTTC.

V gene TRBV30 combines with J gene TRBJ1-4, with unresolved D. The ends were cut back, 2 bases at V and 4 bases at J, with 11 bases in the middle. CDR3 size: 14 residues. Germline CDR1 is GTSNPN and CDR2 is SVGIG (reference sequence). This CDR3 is CAWSRRGFNEKLFF. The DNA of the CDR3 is TGTGCCTGGAGTCGCCGCGGTTTTAATGAAAAACTGTTTTTT.

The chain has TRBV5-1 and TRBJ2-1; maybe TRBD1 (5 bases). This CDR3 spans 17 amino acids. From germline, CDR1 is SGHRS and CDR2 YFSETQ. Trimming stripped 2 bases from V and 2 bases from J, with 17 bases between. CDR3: CASSFLKDPRAYNEQFF. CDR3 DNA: TGCGCCAGCAGCTTCTTGAAGGACCCCAGGGCCTACAATGAGCAGTTCTTC.

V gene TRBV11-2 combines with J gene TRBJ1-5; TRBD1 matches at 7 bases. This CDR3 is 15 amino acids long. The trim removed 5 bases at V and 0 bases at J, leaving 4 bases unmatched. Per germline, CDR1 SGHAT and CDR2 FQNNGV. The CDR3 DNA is TGTGCCAGCAGCGACGGGACAGATAGCAATCAGCCCCAGCATTTT. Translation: CASSDGTDSNQPQHF.

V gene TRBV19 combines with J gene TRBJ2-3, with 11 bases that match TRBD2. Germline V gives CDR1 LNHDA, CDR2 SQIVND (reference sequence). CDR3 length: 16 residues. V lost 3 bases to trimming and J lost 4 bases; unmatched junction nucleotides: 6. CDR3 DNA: TGTGCCAGTAGTATGATAGCGGGGGGGCCTGCAGATACGCAGTATTTT. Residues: CASSMIAGGPADTQYF.

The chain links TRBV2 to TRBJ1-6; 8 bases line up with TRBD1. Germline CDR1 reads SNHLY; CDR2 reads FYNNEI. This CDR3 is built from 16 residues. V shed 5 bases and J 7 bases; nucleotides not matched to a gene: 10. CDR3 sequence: CASSRDRLGRNSPLHF. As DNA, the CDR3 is TGTGCCAGCAGTCGGGACAGGTTGGGTAGAAATTCACCCCTCCACTTT. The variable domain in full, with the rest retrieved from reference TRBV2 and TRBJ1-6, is EPEVTQTPSHQVTQMGQEVILRCVPISNHLYFYWYRQILGQKVEFLVSFYNNEISEKSEIFDDQFSVERPDGSNFTLKIRSTKLEDSAMYFCASSRDRLGRNSPLHFGNGTRLTVT.